This record looks at one T cell receptor (beta chain) sequence and its context. What it binds is unknown. These data belong to a study of shared clonotypes between healthy human individuals. General study findings and limits: The study sampled only blood, and tissue repertoires likely differ.

Trimming removed 2 bases from V and 3 bases from J, with 5 bases in between. This CDR3 spans 12 amino acids. Germline values: CDR1 SGHVS, CDR2 FNYEAQ. Profiling relied on immunoSEQ multiplex PCR, and the TCRdb table lists in-frame clones only, not all of them. The repertoire has more than 2 million clones, 85% to 95% of them found once; the top ten carry 0.13%. This clonotype originated in a young man in good health. The sequencing sample was made of naive CD4+ T cells sorted from blood. Documented subset: CD45RA+ positively selected. V gene TRBV7-6 combines with J gene TRBJ2-7; D is unclear. CDR3 in amino acids: CASSLIDYEQYF. DNA of the CDR3: TGTGCCAGCAGCTTAATTGACTACGAGCAGTACTTC.